The 21 T cell receptor beta chains listed next were all sequenced from one sample in a study of early T cells in non-severe SARS-CoV-2 infection. Each CDR3 protein is one row after TCRdb ran MiXCR on the 5' RACE reads. The repertoire holds tens of thousands of distinct CDR3 sequences, with more than 12% as singletons. The sequencing here drew on whole blood, taken at baseline. The receptors originated from an adult who was a healthcare worker with PCR-confirmed SARS-CoV-2 infection or an uninfected control (not recorded which).

This clonotype occurred a few times. The V and J genes are TRBV7-8 and TRBJ2-1; 12 bases agree with TRBD2. The CDR3 has 14 amino acids. Germline trimming cut 5 bases from V and 9 bases from J; bases unmatched to any gene: 5. Per the germline V gene, CDR1 is SGHVS and CDR2 is FQNEAQ. CDR3 nucleotide sequence: TGTGCCAGCAGCAAACTAGCGGGAGGTGGTGAGCAGTTCTTC. It is translated as CASSKLAGGGEQFF.

This rearrangement joins TRBV5-1 to TRBJ2-3; D gene ambiguous. Per the germline V gene, CDR1 is SGHRS and CDR2 is YFSETQ. Between the trimmed V and J ends, which lost 5 bases and 2 bases, there was a span of 9 bases. This CDR3 has 13 amino acids. The CDR3 reads CASRINPTDTQYF. CDR3 DNA: TGCGCCAGCAGGATTAATCCCACAGATACGCAGTATTTT. Drawing the rest from reference TRBV5-1 and TRBJ2-3, the complete variable domain is KAGVTQTPRYLIKTRGQQVTLSCSPISGHRSVSWYQQTPGQGLQFLFEYFSETQRNKGNFPGRFSGRQFSNSRSEMNVSTLELGDSALYLCASRINPTDTQYFGPGTRLTVL.

The sample holds a few counts of this clonotype. V and J are TRBV6-1 and TRBJ2-7; unclear D gene. The germline CDR1 and CDR2 sequences are MNHNS and SASEGT. The CDR3 consists of 14 residues. Trimming left V 2 bases short and J 3 bases short, with 11 bases between. For the CDR3, the DNA is TGTGCCAGCAGTGAAATTTCGGGCGGCTACGAGCAGTACTTC. Residues: CASSEISGGYEQYF.

In its sample, this clonotype was seen a few times. V is TRBV7-2 and J is TRBJ2-3; the match to TRBD2 covers 7 bases. Germline V gives CDR1 SGHTA, CDR2 FQGNSA. The CDR3 sequence is 12 residues long. J gave up 9 bases and V 5 bases, and 5 bases lay outside the gene matches. The CDR3 protein is CASSPPGGTQYF. CDR3 sequence (DNA): TGTGCCAGCAGCCCCCCCGGGGGGACGCAGTATTTT. The full variable domain, with the rest looked up from reference TRBV7-2 and TRBJ2-3, is GAGVSQSPSNKVTEKGKDVELRCDPISGHTALYWYRQSLGQGLEFLIYFQGNSAPDKSGLPSDRFSAERTGGSVSTLTIQRTQQEDSAVYLCASSPPGGTQYFGPGTRLTVL.

The chain links TRBV14 to TRBJ2-7; 7 bases line up with TRBD1. Germline CDR1 is SGHDN and CDR2 is FVKESK. Germline trimming cut 1 base from V and 5 bases from J; bases unmatched to any gene: 8. The CDR3 is 15 amino acids. The CDR3 region has the DNA TGTGCCAGCAGCCAAGTCCTTGTAAGGGGGCACGAGCAGTACTTC. This encodes CASSQVLVRGHEQYF.

The V call is TRBV14, the J call TRBJ2-3; D may correspond to TRBD1 or TRBD2 (5 bases each). CDR1 SGHDN and CDR2 FVKESK come from the germline V gene. There are 13 residues in the CDR3. The ends were cut back, 4 bases at V and 6 bases at J, with 11 bases in the middle. This CDR3 is CASSRNWGDTQYF. The CDR3 DNA follows: TGTGCCAGCAGCCGAAATTGGGGGGATACGCAGTATTTT.

J is TRBJ2-7 and V is TRBV11-2; 9 bases align to TRBD1. In germline, CDR1 is SGHAT, CDR2 FQNNGV. The length of the CDR3 is 14 residues. V was pared by 5 bases and J by 7 bases, with 9 bases of the junction left unmatched. DNA for the CDR3: TGTGCCAGCAGCACTCCCGGGACAGGGAAGGAGCAGTACTTC. Its protein product is CASSTPGTGKEQYF.

This clonotype came up many times. The V call is TRBV4-2, the J call TRBJ2-5, with D possibly matching TRBD2 (5 bases). Trimming removed 0 bases at V and 4 bases at J, with 12 bases between. The CDR3 loop spans 15 amino acids. Germline values: CDR1 LGHNA, CDR2 YNFKEQ. CDR3 in amino acids: CASSQEGSGGETQYF. The CDR3 DNA follows: TGTGCCAGCAGCCAAGAAGGGAGCGGTGGAGAGACCCAGTACTTC.

The table lists this clonotype with a count of one. The chain has TRBV20-1 and TRBJ1-1; D is undetermined. V shed 6 bases and J shed 7 bases, with 12 bases lying between them. Germline assignment: CDR1 DFQATT and CDR2 SNEGSKA (reference sequence). The CDR3 runs 11 residues. The CDR3 here is CSAGPGIEAFF. The CDR3 bases are TGCAGTGCCGGGCCGGGAATTGAAGCTTTCTTT.

This clonotype came up many times. The V call is TRBV20-1, the J call TRBJ2-3; D might be TRBD1 (5 bases). Per the germline V gene, CDR1 is DFQATT and CDR2 is SNEGSKA (reference sequence). This CDR3 contains 10 residues. In DNA form, the CDR3 reads TGCAGCCTAGGGGTCGATACGCAGTATTTT. Encoded protein: CSLGVDTQYF.

This clonotype came up many times. The chain recombines TRBV5-4 with TRBJ2-1, with D maybe TRBD1 (6 bases). The germline V gene encodes CDR1 SGHNT and CDR2 YYREEE (reference sequence). Trimming shortened V by 0 bases and J by 0 bases, and 10 bases separated the two germline ends. The CDR3 runs 16 residues. The CDR3 DNA is TGTGCCAGCAGCTTGGGGGGGACATTCTCCTACAATGAGCAGTTCTTC. Protein sequence: CASSLGGTFSYNEQFF.

The chain joins TRBV27 to TRBJ2-1, with a weak D call TRBD2 (5 bases). From germline, CDR1 is MNHEY and CDR2 SMNVEV (reference sequence). The CDR3 loop spans 15 amino acids. V lost 2 bases to trimming and J lost 5 bases, with 13 bases between them. As DNA, the CDR3 is TGTGCCAGCAGTTTAACGGCGGGCGGACACAATGAGCAGTTCTTC. This sequence encodes CASSLTAGGHNEQFF.

This clonotype was counted between two and nine times. V is TRBV18 and J is TRBJ2-1; 14 bases match TRBD2. Unmatched junction bases numbered 5, after V lost 1 base and J lost 9 bases. Germline V gene data show CDR1 as KGHSH and CDR2 as LQKENI. CDR3 length equals 16 residues. DNA of the CDR3: TGTGCCAGCTCACCACACGAGGGGACTAGCGGGAGTGAGCAGTTCTTC. This sequence encodes CASSPHEGTSGSEQFF.

In this sample, this clonotype is medium-sized (0.01 to 0.1%). CDR3 sequence (DNA): TGCAGCGTTGAGGCGGGGGGCTCCTACGAGCAGTACTTC. As protein: CSVEAGGSYEQYF. V and J are TRBV29-1 and TRBJ2-7, with 8 bases matching TRBD2. V lost 3 bases to trimming and J lost 0 bases; unmatched junction nucleotides: 1. This CDR3 spans 13 amino acids. Germline CDR1 and CDR2: SQVTM and ANQGSEA.

This clonotype was found a few times. The genes are TRBV20-1 and TRBJ2-3; 8 nucleotides align to TRBD2. The germline V gene encodes CDR1 DFQATT and CDR2 SNEGSKA (reference sequence). Germline trimming cut 5 bases from V and 2 bases from J; bases unmatched to any gene: 12. The CDR3 loop spans 16 amino acids. Here the CDR3 reads CSAPYPTSGPTDTQYF. The DNA for the CDR3 is TGCAGTGCTCCCTACCCCACTAGCGGTCCCACAGATACGCAGTATTTT.

The chain carries TRBV3-1 and TRBJ1-1, with a weak D call TRBD1 (5 bases). Germline-derived CDR1 and CDR2 are LGHDT and YNNKEL (reference sequence). V lost 4 bases and J lost 2, with 11 bases in between. The CDR3 length is 14 residues. CDR3 coding DNA: TGTGCCAGCAGCCTCCGGGGGAGCAACACTGAAGCTTTCTTT. The encoded protein is CASSLRGSNTEAFF.

This clonotype occurred many times. The chain has TRBV5-1 and TRBJ1-1; D ambiguous. The length of the CDR3 is 12 residues. CDR1 SGHRS and CDR2 YFSETQ come from the germline V gene. Trimming removed 3 bases at V and 1 base at J, with 4 bases between. The CDR3 loop is CASSWGNTEAFF. CDR3 nucleotide sequence: TGCGCCAGCAGCTGGGGGAACACTGAAGCTTTCTTT.

This clonotype was observed a few times. The chain combines TRBV3-1 with TRBJ2-2, with 8 bases fitting TRBD2. With 4 bases clipped from V and 7 bases from J, the junction kept 11 bases outside the gene matches. Germline V gene lookup returns CDR1 LGHDT and CDR2 YNNKEL (reference sequence). The CDR3 loop spans 16 amino acids. DNA for the CDR3: TGTGCCAGCAGCCCCGGAATAGCGGGATTCGGCGGGGAGCTGTTTTTT. This translates into CASSPGIAGFGGELFF.

This chain connects TRBV20-1 to TRBJ2-5; perhaps TRBD2 as D (5 bases). The germline CDR1 and CDR2 sequences are DFQATT and SNEGSKA (reference sequence). V was cut by 0 bases and J by 2 bases, with 10 bases left in between. The CDR3 totals 14 residues. This CDR3 is CSARDEGLQETQYF. CDR3 sequence (DNA): TGCAGTGCTAGAGACGAGGGTTTACAAGAGACCCAGTACTTC.

The chain combines TRBV19 with TRBJ2-3, with 11 bases lining up with TRBD2. V trimming: 8 bases; J trimming: 5 bases; junction bases outside the gene matches: 24. This CDR3 region has 20 residues. The germline V gene encodes CDR1 LNHDA and CDR2 SQIVND (reference sequence). DNA for the CDR3: TGTGCCAGTCTACCAGCCGGGACAGGGTTACTAGCGGGAGTGGAAGATACGCAGTATTTT. As protein: CASLPAGTGLLAGVEDTQYF.

The V and J genes are TRBV28 and TRBJ2-7; 9 bases fit TRBD1. Germline V CDR1 and CDR2: MDHEN, SYDVKM. This CDR3 has 15 amino acids. V dropped 8 bases and J dropped 4; count of bases not matched to a gene: 12. CDR3 sequence: CASQDGTGIVYEQYF. The CDR3, as DNA: TGTGCCAGCCAGGACGGGACAGGGATTGTGTACGAGCAGTACTTC.